This TCR beta chain was profiled in a study of blood T cell repertoires in COVID-19. Study details: From the United States, Italy and Spain came samples of acute and convalescent COVID-19. PBMCs, B-cell-depleted T cells, or T cells provided the cDNA or gDNA that made up the material.

Original analysis: Nucleated cell number was recorded as an estimate derived from reference gene primer amplification. Assay used: immunoSEQ multiplex PCR; TCRdb lists only in-frame clones, some missing. The V and J calls and clone size come from that table; D and trimming were worked out from the DNA. The sample has more than 100,000 clones; approximately 84% are singletons. The CDR3 length is 14 residues. Sequenced material: peripheral blood. This TCR was recovered from a human donor in a cohort sampled during active COVID-19. The V and J genes are TRBV21-1 and TRBJ2-1; TRBD1 reflects the table's D call only, with no check against the DNA. TRBV21-1 is a listed pseudogene. As DNA, the CDR3 is TGTGCCAGCAGCAAAGACAGCTCCTACAATGAGCAGTTCTTC. Translation: CASSKDSSYNEQFF.